A single sample gave rise to the 8 T cell receptor beta chains below, sequenced in a study of lung T cells in sarcoidosis with Löfgren's syndrome. TCRdb re-analysed the reads in MiXCR, keeping a single row per CDR3 protein. The profile shows about 19,000 distinct CDR3 sequences, roughly a fifth of them singletons. The sequencing input was CD4+ T cells from bronchoalveolar lavage. These receptors originate from a human donor with sarcoidosis (Löfgren's syndrome or another form), or a control subject (not recorded which).

The chain uses TRBV7-6 and TRBJ1-5; D perhaps matches TRBD1 (6 bases). Germline V gene lookup returns CDR1 SGHVS and CDR2 FNYEAQ. Trimming cost V 4 bases and J 3 bases, with 10 bases left between them. The CDR3 is 14 residues long. The CDR3 DNA is TGTGCCAGCAGCTCCGCAGGGGACAATCAGCCCCAGCATTTT. The encoded protein is CASSSAGDNQPQHF.

This clonotype has a count of ten or more. This chain connects TRBV2 to TRBJ1-1; possible D gene TRBD1, 5 bases. There are 12 residues in the CDR3. The V end lost 6 bases, the J end lost 9 bases, and 14 bases lay between the germline ends. Germline assignment: CDR1 SNHLY and CDR2 FYNNEI. Written as DNA, the CDR3 is TGTGCCAGCAGGATCGGGGGACTCAAAGCTTTCTTT. It translates to CASRIGGLKAFF.

In this sample, this clonotype is medium-sized. The chain carries TRBV27 and TRBJ1-2; TRBD1 matches 11 bases. With V trimmed by 6 bases and J by 2 bases, 5 bases remained unmatched. This CDR3 is built from 15 residues. The germline V gene has CDR1 MNHEY and CDR2 SMNVEV (reference sequence). The CDR3 nucleotides read TGTGCCAGCAGAGGACAGGGGGCGGGGAACTATGGCTACACCTTC. Residues: CASRGQGAGNYGYTF.

About this clonotype: Since a much larger clone is just one base distant, this may be a read error. The chain joins TRBV7-9 to TRBJ1-1, with unresolved D. This CDR3 has 12 residues. CDR1 is SEHNR and CDR2 is FQNEAQ in the germline V gene (reference sequence). With 3 bases removed from V and 5 bases from J, the gap between germline ends came to 7 bases. The DNA of the CDR3 is TGTGCCAGCAGCTTGAGACTAACTGAAGCTTTCTTT. It is translated as CASSLRLTEAFF.

At least ten counts were recorded for this clonotype. The chain joins TRBV2 to TRBJ2-1, with a tentative D call TRBD2 (6 bases). Germline V gene lookup returns CDR1 SNHLY and CDR2 FYNNEI. V lost 6 bases to trimming and J lost 0 bases, with 12 bases between them. The CDR3 runs 15 residues. The CDR3 bases are TGTGCCAGCAGGGACTACCTCGGCTCCTACAATGAGCAGTTCTTC. Its translation is CASRDYLGSYNEQFF.

This clonotype was detected only a few times. This clone may be a read error of a much larger clone one base away. The chain couples TRBV6-1 to TRBJ1-5, with no clear D. Germline values: CDR1 MNHNS, CDR2 SASEGT. V gave up 4 bases and J gave up 2 bases, with 6 bases separating them. This CDR3 contains 13 residues. The CDR3 region is CASSVQRNQPQHF. CDR3 bases: TGTGCCAGCAGTGTCCAGCGCAATCAGCCCCAGCATTTT.

By share, this clonotype counts as medium-sized (0.01 to 0.1%). The genes are TRBV6-2 or TRBV6-3 and TRBJ2-3; D ambiguous. Germline V gene data show CDR1 as MNHEY and CDR2 as SVGEGT. CDR3 length: 11 amino acids. V was clipped by 5 bases and J by 5 bases, with 5 bases between them. CDR3 sequence (DNA): TGTGCCAGCAGTCGGAAAGATACGCAGTATTTT. Amino acids: CASSRKDTQYF.

The gene calls are TRBV19 and TRBJ2-3; possibly TRBD2 for D (6 bases). CDR1 LNHDA and CDR2 SQIVND come from the germline V gene (reference sequence). V lost 1 base to trimming and J lost 1 base, with 12 bases between them. The CDR3 runs to 16 residues. The CDR3 protein is CASSIVSGGGTDTQYF. The CDR3 DNA sequence: TGTGCCAGTAGTATAGTAAGCGGAGGGGGCACAGATACGCAGTATTTT.